The sequence of this T cell receptor (beta chain) was determined in a study of T-cell memory formation after mild COVID-19. Study details: The study found TCR clusters largely donor specific. Study-level results: Clones that got smaller from day 15 to 85 had even CD4/CD8, while clones growing later tipped toward CD4+. Mainly CM and EM harbored the contracting CD4+ clones; mainly EMRA harbored the CD8+ ones.

A 5'RACE reaction primed in the constant segment made cDNA libraries of TCR alpha and TCR beta, and these carried sample barcodes and UMIs. TCRdb recomputed calls from the 5' RACE reads with MiXCR, one row per CDR3 protein. Of around 300,000 distinct CDR3 sequences detected, around 13% appear once; the ten largest clones hold 20% to 25%. This clonotype has only a few counts. Its antigen is undetermined. The TCR originated in a man in his late teens or twenties who had mild COVID-19 (a few samples of this study predate the infection). Cell type and time point are not known. The sample taken for sequencing was PBMCs or a T cell subset sorted from them (not recorded which).

Here the CDR3 reads CASSRGGGNYGYTF. Here the CDR3 DNA reads TGTGCCAGTAGCCGTGGAGGGGGGAACTATGGCTACACCTTC. The rearrangement links TRBV19 to TRBJ1-2; the D gene is possibly TRBD1 (6 bases). V gave up 6 bases and J gave up 2 bases, with 13 bases separating them. This CDR3 spans 14 amino acids. Germline V gene lookup returns CDR1 LNHDA and CDR2 SQIVND (reference sequence).